This T cell receptor beta chain was documented in a study of shared clonotypes between healthy human individuals. CDR1 is SNHLY, CDR2 FYNNEI, per germline. There are 14 residues in the CDR3. The V end was cut by 6 bases, the J end by 8 bases, with 16 bases between. The table came from immunoSEQ multiplex PCR; TCRdb's copy has only in-frame clones and leaves some out. The sample shows around 500,000 clones, 79% of them seen only once. The receptor was isolated from a woman between 35 and 50 years old in good health. Some clones in this sample may be carry-over from other donors' samples. Sequenced material: PBMCs. This chain joins TRBV2 and TRBJ1-4; D call uncertain. The CDR3: CASRPNGAYEKLFF. The CDR3, as DNA: TGTGCCAGCAGGCCGAATGGAGCATACGAAAAACTGTTTTTT.